Sequencing of this TCR beta chain was carried out in a study of cytomegalovirus exposure and HLA in healthy donors. In the study overall: Assignment to the Caucasian-associated ancestry cluster applied to more than 75% of the approximately 390 genotyped donors.

As for this clone: Antigen: not known.

The PCR contained 60 Vbeta and 13 Jbeta primers. Produced via immunoSEQ multiplex PCR; TCRdb's table is partial and in-frame only. The data contain 95,000 to 100,000 clones, 75% to 90% of them singletons. CDR1 is MDHEN and CDR2 is SYDVKM in the germline V gene. There are 15 residues in the CDR3. Trimming left V 6 bases short and J 0 bases short, with 12 bases between. Study conclusions and caveats: Diagnosis of cytomegalovirus status made by the classifier reportedly showed high specificity and sensitivity. Available immune exposure information covered CMV serostatus only.

This chain connects TRBV28 to TRBJ1-3; no firm D call. Input material: PBMCs. The sequence derives from a man younger than 45 in good health and CMV-seronegative. CDR3 protein: CASRPSVGSGNTIYF. The DNA of the CDR3 is TGTGCCAGCAGGCCCTCGGTCGGCTCTGGAAACACCATATATTTT.